The sequence of this TCR beta chain was determined in a study of PD-L1 blockade in urothelial cancer (dated 2017 in TCRdb). Turning to the overall study: Every patient began therapy in about 2014 and was given atezolizumab 1,200 mg intravenously every 3 weeks. Blood samples were analyzed at two time points: 3 weeks after treatment start (second dose) and 6 weeks after treatment start. Blood samples yielded a median of around 140,000 T cells and tens of thousands of unique TCRs, with median clonality 0.080. Twenty-nine patients had pretreatment blood TCR-seq, some 25 had at least one posttreatment blood collection, and some 25 had tumor TCR-seq. An ECOG performance status of 0 or 1 was recorded for the patients, and 0 to 3 prior chemotherapy regimens had been received by the patients. Some ten patients reached durable clinical benefit, while about 19 patients did not. Whole exome sequencing and RNA sequencing of pretreatment tumors were performed alongside TCR sequencing in the same patients. Durable clinical benefit meant progression-free survival longer than 6 months, and TCR features were also tested against progression-free and overall survival. Twenty-five of 29 patients were males with bladder-origin urothelial cancer, and about 60% of the roughly 29 reported a prior smoking history. The study was an exploratory multi-omic analysis of somatic, immune and clinical correlates of response to PD-L1 blockade with atezolizumab in urothelial cancer. TCR sequencing covered pretreatment tumor samples and matched, serially collected peripheral blood taken before and after atezolizumab treatment. What the work shows at the level of the full study, not this receptor alone: Because the sample size was small (n of about 27) and many of the analyses were exploratory, the results are meant to be hypothesis-generating. A pretreatment peripheral blood TCR clonality below the median was linked to improved progression-free and overall survival. Patients with durable benefit showed greater expansion of tumor-associated TCR clones in peripheral blood 3 weeks after starting treatment (n = 22, p = 0.022).

Per the germline V gene, SQVTM is the CDR1 and ANQGSEA is the CDR2. Measured from the cysteine to the phenylalanine, the CDR3 is 13 residues long. The kept DNA is CDR3 alone, 39 bases in frame from the first base. V lost 4 bases and J lost 4 bases, and the count of bases not matched to a germline gene is 5. A total of approximately 27 patients with locally advanced or metastatic urothelial carcinoma, treated at Memorial Sloan Kettering on a trial protocol, made up the cohort. Peripheral blood mononuclear cells were collected pretreatment and during treatment, at between 1 and 8 total time points per patient. The Qiagen DNeasy Blood extraction kit was used to purify genomic DNA from total PBMCs and tumor samples. Collected pretreatment and during treatment, PBMCs were isolated and stored as previously described. Only a few counts were recorded for this clone. Its antigen is not yet known. Nothing much larger sits one base from this clone, and base qualities are not available.

To estimate absolute template abundance from read counts, synthetic TCR analog templates were spiked into each PCR. Using the immunoSEQ assay, TCRbeta CDR3 regions were amplified from genomic DNA with bias-controlled V and J gene primers. Sequencing of rearranged TCRbeta segments was performed at approximately 20X coverage. In the paper's pipeline: Sequencing errors were corrected by clustering and CDR3s were annotated against IMGT to assign V, D and J genes. Out-of-frame and stop-codon sequences were excluded, and only productive TCRbeta rearrangements were used in downstream analyses. To compute clonality, Shannon entropy was normalized by the log of the number of unique productive sequences and then subtracted from one. Clones differing between time points or between blood and tumor were identified by Fisher's exact test with Benjamini-Hochberg correction at adjusted p below 0.01. The immuneACCESS repertoire file appears here via TCRdb, limited to in-frame rearrangements. These files lack a portion of the clones; in checked studies, under half of the deficit traces to unresolved V genes, and the cause of the others is not known. V and J calls and clone size follow that table, whereas D and trimming were derived from the DNA. The sample profile shows 20,000 to 30,000 clones; around 82% of them were found once. Roughly 8.8% of the sample is taken by the ten largest.

This receptor was identified in a man aged 70 or older with urothelial cancer. The chain links TRBV29-1 with TRBJ1-2, and 8 junction bases match TRBD1. The material sequenced was PBMCs, taken around atezolizumab (anti-PD-L1) treatment. The DNA sequence is given as TGCAGCGTTGGGGACAGGTCGGGCTATGGCTACACCTTC. Its protein reads: CSVGDRSGYGYTF.